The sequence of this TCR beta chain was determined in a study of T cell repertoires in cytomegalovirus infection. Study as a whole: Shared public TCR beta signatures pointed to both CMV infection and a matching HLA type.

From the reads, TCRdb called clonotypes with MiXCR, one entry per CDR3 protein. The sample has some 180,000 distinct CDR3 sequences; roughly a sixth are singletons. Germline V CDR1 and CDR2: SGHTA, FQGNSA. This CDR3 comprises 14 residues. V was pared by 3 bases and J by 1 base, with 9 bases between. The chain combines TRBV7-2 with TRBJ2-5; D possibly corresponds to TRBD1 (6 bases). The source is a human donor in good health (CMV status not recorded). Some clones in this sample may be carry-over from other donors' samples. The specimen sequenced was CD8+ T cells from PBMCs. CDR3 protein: CASSFPTGQETQYF. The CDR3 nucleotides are TGTGCCAGCAGCTTCCCGACAGGCCAAGAGACCCAGTACTTC.